The 8 T cell receptor beta chains listed next were all sequenced from one sample in a study of cytomegalovirus exposure and HLA in healthy donors. PCR was performed using 60 Vbeta and 13 Jbeta primers. The protocol was immunoSEQ multiplex PCR, while the TCRdb copy is restricted to in-frame clones and leaves out a portion. The sample yields over 100,000 clones, around 70% seen once. Specimen: PBMCs. These TCRs come from a woman aged 40 to 55 in good health and CMV-seropositive.

This clone is a singleton in its sample. The V gene is TRBV7-6, the J gene TRBJ1-3; 7 positions match TRBD1. This CDR3 is 18 amino acids long. Germline assignment: CDR1 SGHVS and CDR2 FNYEAQ. The junction had 12 bases not matched to a gene; V was cut back by 0 bases and J by 4 bases. The CDR3, as DNA: TGTGCCAGCAGCTTAGCTATCCCACAGGGGCTAGGAGGAAACACCATATATTTT. Protein: CASSLAIPQGLGGNTIYF.

The chain joins TRBV30 to TRBJ1-5; D is uncertain. The length of the CDR3 is 12 residues. V gave up 3 bases and J gave up 11 bases, with 14 bases separating them. CDR1 and CDR2 from the germline V gene are GTSNPN and SVGIG (reference sequence). CDR3 coding DNA: TGTGCCTGGAGCGGAGGGCTTTTGACCCAGCATTTT. It encodes CAWSGGLLTQHF. Full variable domain (remainder filled in from reference TRBV30 and TRBJ1-5): SQTIHQWPATLVQPVGSPLSLECTVEGTSNPNLYWYRQAAGRGLQLLFYSVGIGQISSEVPQNLSASRPQDRQFILSSKKLLLSDSGFYLCAWSGGLLTQHFGDGTRLSIL.

The table lists this clone with a count of one. The chain is built from TRBV2 and TRBJ2-2; 9 nucleotides match TRBD2. Germline V gene lookup returns CDR1 SNHLY and CDR2 FYNNEI. This CDR3 is 16 amino acids long. Trimming cost V 1 base and J 7 bases; bases outside gene matches: 7. Here the CDR3 DNA reads TGTGCCAGCAGTGAAGGGGCGGGGGGGCCGATCGGGGAGCTGTTTTTT. As protein: CASSEGAGGPIGELFF.

This rearrangement joins TRBV7-3 to TRBJ1-1; 7 nucleotides line up with TRBD1. CDR1 SGHTA and CDR2 FQGTGA come from the germline V gene. The CDR3 loop spans 15 amino acids. J lost 7 bases, V lost 2 bases, and 10 bases had no gene match. This chain's CDR3 is CASSLRGQGVNEAFF. CDR3 sequence (DNA): TGTGCCAGCAGCTTACGAGGGCAGGGGGTAAATGAAGCTTTCTTT.

This chain joins TRBV7-9 and TRBJ1-6; no firm D call. The V end lost 5 bases, the J end lost 4 bases, and 15 bases lay between the germline ends. CDR3 length: 16 residues. Germline-derived CDR1 and CDR2 are SEHNR and FQNEAQ (reference sequence). CDR3: CASSLSGSQYNSPLHF. CDR3 coding DNA: TGTGCCAGCAGCCTATCGGGGTCGCAATATAATTCACCCCTCCACTTT.

This chain links TRBV30 with TRBJ1-2; tentative D call: TRBD1 (6 bases). The V gene's germline CDR1 is GTSNPN and CDR2 SVGIG (reference sequence). V dropped 5 bases and J dropped 6 bases, with 19 bases sitting between them. The CDR3 sequence is 14 residues long. CDR3 nucleotides: TGTGCCTGGCACCTAATAGGACAGTGGAATGGCTACACCTTC. This codes for CAWHLIGQWNGYTF.

V and J are TRBV28 and TRBJ1-6, with D possibly TRBD1 on 5 matching bases. The V and J ends lost 2 bases and 6 bases respectively, with 20 bases between them. Germline V lookup: CDR1 MDHEN, CDR2 SYDVKM. The CDR3 runs 18 residues. For the CDR3, the DNA is TGTGCCAGCAGTTTAATTTCAGGGTATAAACAGATTAATTCACCCCTCCACTTT. Amino acid sequence: CASSLISGYKQINSPLHF.

This chain uses TRBV7-9 with TRBJ1-1, with D unresolved. Trimming removed 4 bases at V and 4 bases at J, with 13 bases between. CDR1 SEHNR and CDR2 FQNEAQ come from the germline V gene (reference sequence). The CDR3 has 14 amino acids. The CDR3 DNA is TGTGCCAGCAGCTCCCGAGACTTGTCCACTGAAGCTTTCTTT. Protein: CASSSRDLSTEAFF.